These 14 T cell receptor beta chains were sequenced from one sample in a study of spatial heterogeneity in lung cancer. The study's findings and limits: Mutation counts in tumors were tracked by counts of expanded intratumoral alpha and beta TCRs.

One entry per CDR3 protein, called by TCRdb with MiXCR from the 5' RACE reads. In the table there are roughly 9,900 distinct CDR3 sequences, around 6% of which are singletons. The time point here: sample taken at primary tumor resection. These receptors are not linked to any known antigen. The source material was lung tumor tissue, sampled at surgery. These receptors all come from a female donor with early-stage non-small cell lung cancer.

By its share, this clonotype is medium-sized. The chain couples TRBV4-3 to TRBJ2-2, with 7 bases matching TRBD1. The length of the CDR3 is 14 residues. V shed 7 bases, J shed 3 bases, and the junction held 5 bases outside the gene matches. Germline V gene sequence: CDR1 LGHNA, CDR2 YSLEER. CDR3: CASKGAQDTGELFF. In DNA form, the CDR3 reads TGCGCCAGCAAGGGGGCGCAGGACACCGGGGAGCTGTTTTTT.

CDR3 nucleotides: TGTGCCAGCAGCTTAGGGACAGGGGACGCTCCCTATGGCTACACCTTC. Protein: CASSLGTGDAPYGYTF. The chain uses TRBV3-2 and TRBJ1-2; the listed D gene, TRBD1, was not tested against the DNA. TRBV3-2 represents a pseudogene. CDR3 length equals 16 residues.

This clonotype was seen a handful of times. The rearrangement uses TRBV6-5 and TRBJ2-1; maybe TRBD2 (6 bases). The V gene lost 7 bases and the J gene lost 8 bases, with 21 bases spanning the gap. There are 15 residues in the CDR3. The germline V gene encodes CDR1 MNHEY and CDR2 SVGAGI. The CDR3 sequence is CASTLSGGGWDEQFF. The CDR3 DNA follows: TGTGCCAGCACTCTAAGTGGGGGAGGTTGGGATGAGCAGTTCTTC.

At least ten counts were recorded for this clonotype. This chain uses TRBV3-1 with TRBJ1-2; possible D gene TRBD1, 6 bases. There are 12 residues in the CDR3. Germline CDR1 LGHDT, CDR2 YNNKEL (reference sequence). V lost 8 bases and J lost 7, with 14 bases in between. CDR3 DNA: TGTGCCAGCGAAACAGGGAATGGTGGCTACACCTTC. Its translation: CASETGNGGYTF.

This clonotype has ten or more counts. This chain links TRBV10-3 with TRBJ1-1; the match to TRBD1 covers 7 bases. CDR3 length equals 14 residues. CDR1 ENHRY and CDR2 SYGVKD come from the germline V gene. Trimming cost V 10 bases and J 6 bases; bases outside gene matches: 14. The CDR3 here is CATKFPGGRAEAFF. In DNA, the CDR3 is TGTGCCACAAAATTCCCAGGGGGAAGGGCTGAAGCTTTCTTT.

This clonotype is categorized as medium-sized. The chain joins TRBV4-3 to TRBJ1-6; TRBD1 might be the D (5 bases). Trimming removed 2 bases from V and 9 bases from J, with 14 bases in between. The CDR3 consists of 15 residues. The germline CDR1 and CDR2 sequences are LGHNA and YSLEER. In DNA, the CDR3 is TGCGCCAGCAGCCAATCGGCAGGGAGTACTTCACCCCTCCACTTT. This encodes CASSQSAGSTSPLHF.

This clonotype showed up just a few times. The chain couples TRBV6-2 or TRBV6-3 to TRBJ2-1, with 7 bases lining up with TRBD2. Unmatched junction bases numbered 6, after V lost 4 bases and J lost 9 bases. CDR3 length: 13 residues. Germline CDR1 is MNHEY and CDR2 is SVGEGT. This CDR3 is CASSLPPGGEQFF. The CDR3 DNA reads as TGTGCCAGCAGTTTGCCCCCGGGAGGTGAGCAGTTCTTC.

This clonotype has a count of ten or more. This chain uses TRBV2 with TRBJ1-1, with D possibly TRBD1 on 5 matching bases. The length of the CDR3 is 14 residues. Germline V gives CDR1 SNHLY, CDR2 FYNNEI. V was shortened by 0 bases and J by 4 bases, with 9 bases between the two germline ends. CDR3 in amino acids: CASSEAGRGTEAFF. As DNA, the CDR3 is TGTGCCAGCAGTGAAGCAGGGAGGGGCACTGAAGCTTTCTTT.

This clonotype was seen many times. The V and J genes are TRBV28 and TRBJ1-4, with 8 bases identical to TRBD1. V lost 7 bases to trimming and J lost 8 bases; unmatched junction nucleotides: 9. Germline assignment: CDR1 MDHEN and CDR2 SYDVKM. The CDR3 spans 14 residues. CDR3 nucleotides: TGTGCCAGCACTGGGGGGGGACAGGTCGAAAAACTGTTTTTT. The encoded protein is CASTGGGQVEKLFF.

This clonotype has ten or more counts. The chain combines TRBV6-5 with TRBJ1-4, with TRBD1 matching 9 bases. CDR1 MNHEY and CDR2 SVGAGI come from the germline V gene. V lost 0 bases and J lost 8; bases outside the gene matches: 7. This CDR3 contains 16 residues. The CDR3 spells CASSYSDGTGQEKLFF. The DNA of the CDR3 is TGTGCCAGCAGTTACTCGGACGGGACAGGGCAAGAAAAACTGTTTTTT.

This clonotype was observed at least ten times. The J gene is TRBJ1-3, the V gene TRBV12-3 or TRBV12-4; D is unresolved. V lost 9 bases to trimming and J lost 0 bases, with 9 bases between them. CDR3 length: 13 residues. The CDR3 DNA is TGTGCCAGTACAGTTCGCTCTGGAAACACCATATATTTT. Protein sequence: CASTVRSGNTIYF.

This clonotype was detected a few times. The V and J genes are TRBV27 and TRBJ1-2, with 10 bases fitting TRBD1. The CDR3 contains 14 residues. The V gene's germline CDR1 is MNHEY and CDR2 SMNVEV (reference sequence). Trimming removed 3 bases from V and 8 bases from J; junction bases left unmatched: 6. The CDR3 loop is CASSLRDRGYGYTF. CDR3 sequence (DNA): TGTGCCAGCAGTTTGCGGGACAGGGGTTACGGCTACACCTTC.

The gene calls are TRBV20-1 and TRBJ2-5; D call uncertain. This CDR3 region has 13 residues. V was pared by 5 bases and J by 2 bases, with 12 bases between. Germline V gives CDR1 DFQATT, CDR2 SNEGSKA (reference sequence). The CDR3 sequence is CSAPFQLQETQYF. The CDR3 bases are TGCAGTGCTCCCTTCCAGCTACAAGAGACCCAGTACTTC.

This clonotype was counted at least ten times. The gene calls are TRBV2 and TRBJ2-1, with D possibly called TRBD1 or TRBD2 (5 bases each). Trimming left V 4 bases short and J 0 bases short, with 7 bases between. The CDR3 is 14 residues long. CDR1 is SNHLY, CDR2 FYNNEI, per germline. The CDR3 DNA follows: TGTGCCAGCAGTGGGGGGTACTCCTACAATGAGCAGTTCTTC. Translation: CASSGGYSYNEQFF.